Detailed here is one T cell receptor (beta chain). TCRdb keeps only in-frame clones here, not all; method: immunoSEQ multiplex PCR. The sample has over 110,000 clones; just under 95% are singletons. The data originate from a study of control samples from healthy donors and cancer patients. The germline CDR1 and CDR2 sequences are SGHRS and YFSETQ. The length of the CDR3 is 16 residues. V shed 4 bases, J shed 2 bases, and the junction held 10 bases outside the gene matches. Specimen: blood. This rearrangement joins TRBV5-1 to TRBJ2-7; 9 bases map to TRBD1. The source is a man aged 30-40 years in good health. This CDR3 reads CASSTTRGQGPYEQYF. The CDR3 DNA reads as TGCGCCAGCAGCACCACCAGGGGACAGGGCCCCTACGAGCAGTACTTC. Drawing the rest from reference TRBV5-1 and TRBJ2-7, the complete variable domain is KAGVTQTPRYLIKTRGQQVTLSCSPISGHRSVSWYQQTPGQGLQFLFEYFSETQRNKGNFPGRFSGRQFSNSRSEMNVSTLELGDSALYLCASSTTRGQGPYEQYFGPGTRLTVT.